This TCR beta chain was recorded in a study of blood T cell repertoires in COVID-19. Overall study context: Samples of COVID-19 (acute and convalescent) were obtained from the United States, Italy and Spain.

The CDR3 sequence is 17 residues long. Germline loops: CDR1 LNHDA, CDR2 SQIVND (reference sequence). Trimming removed 3 bases at V and 2 bases at J, with 17 bases between. Data came from immunoSEQ multiplex PCR; TCRdb stores just in-frame clones and leaves some out. The sample has over 110,000 clones, around 79% seen once. Material for sequencing was peripheral blood. The source is a man in his sixties with acute or convalescent COVID-19. The V gene is TRBV19, the J gene TRBJ2-1; possibly TRBD2 for D (5 bases). The CDR3, as DNA: TGTGCCAGTAGTATTCTCTCCGGAGCGGATACCTACAATGAGCAGTTCTTC. This encodes CASSILSGADTYNEQFF.